These 20 T cell receptor beta chains were sequenced from one sample in a study of blood T cell repertoires in COVID-19. Sequenced by immunoSEQ multiplex PCR; TCRdb stores in-frame clones only, minus some. The profile covers about 30,000 clones, with 70% to 90% appearing a single time and 9.3% taken by the ten largest. Sequenced input: peripheral blood. These receptors were obtained from a human donor in a cohort sampled during active COVID-19.

V and J are TRBV6-1 and TRBJ1-2; D is perhaps TRBD1 (6 bases). Germline lookup yields CDR1 MNHNS and CDR2 SASEGT. With 3 bases removed from V and 4 bases from J, the gap between germline ends came to 9 bases. The CDR3 is 13 residues long. CDR3 region: CASSEQGLYGYTF. Here the CDR3 DNA reads TGTGCCAGCAGTGAGCAGGGGCTCTATGGCTACACCTTC.

This sequence joins TRBV4-2 and TRBJ2-7; 8 positions match TRBD2. The ends lost 0 bases at V and 7 bases at J; junction bases unmatched: 14. CDR3 size: 17 residues. Germline lookup yields CDR1 LGHNA and CDR2 YNFKEQ. The DNA of the CDR3 is TGTGCCAGCAGCCAAGAAGTCGGACTAGCCCTCTCGTCTGAGCAGTACTTC. Protein sequence: CASSQEVGLALSSEQYF.

The chain combines TRBV3-1 (or the pseudogene TRBV3-2) with TRBJ2-7, with a weak D call TRBD2 (6 bases). This CDR3 contains 12 residues. Trimming removed 8 bases from V and 6 bases from J, with 14 bases in between. Germline lookup yields CDR1 LGHDT and CDR2 YNNKEL (reference sequence). The CDR3 DNA reads TGTGCCAGCTCACCCGGGACTGGCGAGCAGTACTTC. Translating gives CASSPGTGEQYF.

This clone was seen once. V usage is TRBV19 and J usage is TRBJ2-2, with D maybe TRBD2 (6 bases). V dropped 6 bases and J dropped 3 bases, with 14 bases sitting between them. Germline values: CDR1 LNHDA, CDR2 SQIVND (reference sequence). The CDR3 length is 15 residues. The CDR3 coding sequence is TGTGCCAGTAGGTCCGGGACTTTGGACACCGGGGAGCTGTTTTTT. Translation gives CASRSGTLDTGELFF.

The V and J genes are TRBV18 and TRBJ1-4; a possible D gene is TRBD1 (5 bases). The CDR3 contains 14 residues. Per the germline V gene, CDR1 is KGHSH and CDR2 is LQKENI. V gave up 8 bases and J gave up 5 bases, with 15 bases separating them. The CDR3 DNA reads as TGTGCCAGCGCGAAACAGGCCAGAAATGAAAAACTGTTTTTT. Amino acids: CASAKQARNEKLFF.

J is TRBJ1-1 and V is TRBV19; D unclear. The germline V and J ends were trimmed by 7 bases and 0 bases, with 15 bases remaining between them. This CDR3 is built from 15 residues. The germline gives CDR1 LNHDA, CDR2 SQIVND (reference sequence). The CDR3 is CASTPPGGLNTEAFF. The CDR3 DNA sequence: TGTGCCAGTACCCCCCCGGGAGGGTTGAACACTGAAGCTTTCTTT.

The count of this clone is one. The chain couples TRBV7-2 to TRBJ1-1; D not resolved. CDR1 and CDR2 from the germline V gene are SGHTA and FQGNSA. This CDR3 region has 14 residues. V shed 5 bases and J shed 1 base, with 11 bases lying between them. The CDR3 loop reads CASSLKMRNTEAFF. The CDR3 coding sequence is TGTGCCAGCAGCCTGAAAATGAGGAACACTGAAGCTTTCTTT.

The J gene is TRBJ1-2, the V gene TRBV6-5; TRBD1 is a possible D gene (5 bases). CDR1 and CDR2 (germline): MNHEY, SVGAGI. Trimming stripped 7 bases from V and 8 bases from J, with 17 bases between. The CDR3 has 13 residues. For the CDR3, the DNA is TGTGCCAGCAAGGAAAGCAATAAGGGGGGCTACACCTTC. Residues: CASKESNKGGYTF.

The chain has TRBV19 and TRBJ1-1, with 7 positions matching TRBD1. Germline assignment: CDR1 LNHDA and CDR2 SQIVND (reference sequence). V shed 3 bases, J shed 7 bases, and the junction held 8 bases outside the gene matches. This CDR3 comprises 14 residues. The CDR3 DNA sequence: TGTGCCAGTAGTATGCCAGGGGGATCAATTGAAGCTTTCTTT. Its translation: CASSMPGGSIEAFF.

This clone has a single count. The chain employs TRBV25-1 and TRBJ2-7; 11 nucleotides match TRBD1. J gave up 5 bases and V 3 bases, and 6 bases lay outside the gene matches. The CDR3 has 15 amino acids. Germline CDR1 MGHDK, CDR2 SYGVNS. DNA for the CDR3: TGTGCCAGCAGTGAGTGGACAGGGGGCGAAAACGAGCAGTACTTC. It translates to CASSEWTGGENEQYF.

The rearrangement links TRBV19 to TRBJ1-2; 8 bases map to TRBD1. The CDR3 is 14 residues long. With V trimmed by 3 bases and J by 4 bases, 4 bases remained unmatched. Germline CDR1 and CDR2: LNHDA and SQIVND (reference sequence). The CDR3 DNA follows: TGTGCCAGTAGTATCGGACAGGGAGCCTATGGCTACACCTTC. Residues: CASSIGQGAYGYTF.

This chain connects TRBV15 to TRBJ1-2; D not certain. The germline CDR1 and CDR2 sequences are LNHNV and YYDKDF (reference sequence). Trimming left V 0 bases short and J 4 bases short, with 9 bases between. The CDR3 sequence is 14 residues long. DNA of the CDR3: TGTGCCACCAGCAGAGAAACGGGAGGCTATGGCTACACCTTC. It translates to CATSRETGGYGYTF.

This chain joins TRBV3-1 (or the pseudogene TRBV3-2) and TRBJ1-1; 7 bases agree with TRBD1. The germline gives CDR1 LGHDT, CDR2 YNNKEL (reference sequence). There are 17 residues in the CDR3. Unmatched junction bases numbered 9, after V lost 1 base and J lost 1 base. The CDR3 is CASSQVGEGARNTEAFF. The CDR3 DNA reads as TGTGCCAGCAGCCAAGTGGGAGAGGGGGCGCGGAACACTGAAGCTTTCTTT.

J is TRBJ1-6 and V is TRBV3-1 (or the pseudogene TRBV3-2); possible D gene TRBD1, 5 bases. Trimming pared 4 bases from V and 4 bases from J, leaving 14 bases between. Germline V gene sequence: CDR1 LGHDT, CDR2 YNNKEL (reference sequence). The CDR3 length is 16 residues. Here the CDR3 reads CASSPPGGTYNSPLHF. In DNA form, the CDR3 reads TGTGCCAGCAGCCCCCCGGGGGGAACATATAATTCACCCCTCCACTTT.

This sequence joins TRBV19 and TRBJ2-6, with a possible D match to TRBD2 (7 bases). V was shortened by 7 bases and J by 2 bases, with 12 bases between the two germline ends. CDR1 LNHDA and CDR2 SQIVND come from the germline V gene (reference sequence). This CDR3 is 15 amino acids long. DNA of the CDR3: TGTGCCAGTACCCCGGGGGGCGCTGGGGCCAACGTCCTGACTTTC. This gives the protein CASTPGGAGANVLTF. Supplemented by reference TRBV19 and TRBJ2-6, the full variable domain reads DGGITQSPKYLFRKEGQNVTLSCEQNLNHDAMYWYRQDPGQGLRLIYYSQIVNDFQKGDIAEGYSVSREKKESFPLTVTSAQKNPTAFYLCASTPGGAGANVLTFGAGSRLTVL.

This clone was detected only once. The rearrangement uses TRBV7-8 and TRBJ1-1, with TRBD1 matching over 9 bases. J gave up 7 bases and V 6 bases, and 9 bases lay outside the gene matches. The CDR3 is made up of 14 amino acids. Germline CDR1 is SGHVS and CDR2 is FQNEAQ. CDR3 nucleotides: TGTGCCAGCAGGTTACGGGACAGGGAAGGTGAAGCTTTCTTT. It translates to CASRLRDREGEAFF.

This chain connects TRBV7-6 to TRBJ2-7; D is possibly TRBD1 (6 bases). Looked up from germline, CDR1 is SGHVS and CDR2 is FNYEAQ. The CDR3 extends over 18 amino acids. Trimming removed 1 base from V and 0 bases from J, with 19 bases in between. The CDR3 sequence: CASSLESPVGGYSYEQYF. For the CDR3, the DNA is TGTGCCAGCAGCTTAGAGAGCCCGGTTGGGGGCTACTCCTACGAGCAGTACTTC. The full variable domain, rest sourced from reference TRBV7-6 and TRBJ2-7, is GAGVSQSPRYKVTKRGQDVALRCDPISGHVSLYWYRQALGQGPEFLTYFNYEAQQDKSGLPNDRFSAERPEGSISTLTIQRTEQRDSAMYRCASSLESPVGGYSYEQYFGPGTRLTVT.

This clone showed up just a few times. The V gene is TRBV2, the J gene TRBJ2-2; D perhaps matches TRBD1 (5 bases). The V gene's germline CDR1 is SNHLY and CDR2 FYNNEI. This CDR3 comprises 14 residues. Trimming removed 2 bases at V and 2 bases at J, with 6 bases between. CDR3 protein: CASSERGNTGELFF. CDR3 DNA: TGTGCCAGCAGTGAAAGGGGAAACACCGGGGAGCTGTTTTTT. Combining the CDR3 with reference TRBV2 and TRBJ2-2 gives the whole variable domain EPEVTQTPSHQVTQMGQEVILRCVPISNHLYFYWYRQILGQKVEFLVSFYNNEISEKSEIFDDQFSVERPDGSNFTLKIRSTKLEDSAMYFCASSERGNTGELFFGEGSRLTVL.

Notes on this clone: Other nucleotide sequences from this sample produce the same CDR3. The chain joins TRBV19 to TRBJ1-2, with 10 bases fitting TRBD1. This CDR3 contains 12 residues. V trimming: 7 bases; J trimming: 11 bases; junction bases outside the gene matches: 7. From germline, CDR1 is LNHDA and CDR2 SQIVND (reference sequence). The CDR3 sequence is CASTDRGLGYTF. The CDR3 coding sequence is TGTGCCAGTACCGACAGGGGGCTCGGTTACACCTTC.

This clone was counted a single time. The chain is built from TRBV5-6 and TRBJ1-3; possibly TRBD1 for D (6 bases). V shed 4 bases and J shed 3 bases, with 17 bases lying between them. There are 16 residues in the CDR3. The germline V gene encodes CDR1 SGHDT and CDR2 YYEEEE. In nucleotides, the CDR3 is TGTGCCAGCAGCGCGGCACGCAGGGGCCGTGGAAACACCATATATTTT. This sequence encodes CASSAARRGRGNTIYF.